Each of the 2 T cell receptor beta chains below was sequenced from the same sample in a study of PD-L1 blockade in urothelial cancer. Using immunoSEQ multiplex PCR, the repertoire was profiled, and TCRdb retains in-frame clones only, with some absent. The sample contains about 63,000 clones, about four fifths of which appear only once. Time point described: pretreatment peripheral blood. The specimen was PBMCs, collected around atezolizumab (anti-PD-L1) treatment. The receptors stem from a man aged 70-80 years with urothelial cancer.

The chain combines TRBV6-1 with TRBJ2-3, with TRBD2 matching 12 bases. Germline V gives CDR1 MNHNS, CDR2 SASEGT. The V gene end was trimmed by 6 bases and the J gene end by 14 bases; junction bases not matched to a gene: 6. The CDR3 has 12 residues. CDR3 amino acids: CASSETSGGRYF. For the CDR3, the DNA is TGTGCCAGCAGCGAAACTAGCGGGGGGCGGTATTTT.

V usage is TRBV5-1 and J usage is TRBJ1-4; 7 bases map to TRBD1. With V trimmed by 4 bases and J by 5 bases, 8 bases remained unmatched. The CDR3 length is 15 residues. The germline V gene has CDR1 SGHRS and CDR2 YFSETQ. CDR3 coding DNA: TGCGCCAGCAGCCCCCGGACAGGCAACAATGAAAAACTGTTTTTT. It is translated as CASSPRTGNNEKLFF.